Shown below are 3 T cell receptor beta chains from a single sample sequenced in a study of monozygotic twins with inflammatory bowel disease. TCRdb reworked the 5' RACE reads into one entry per CDR3 protein, no DNA. In all, the sample yields a few hundred thousand distinct CDR3 sequences. The sequencing sample was made of blood. Receptor source: a human donor with ulcerative colitis or Crohn's disease, or a healthy co-twin of an affected twin (not recorded which).

CDR3 sequence reads: CASSFTGLKSYGYTF. This chain links TRBV5-1 with TRBJ1-2; TCRdb picks TRBD1, but there is no DNA to check that call. CDR3 length: 15 amino acids. The germline CDR1 and CDR2 sequences are SGHRS and YFSETQ.

The V call is TRBV28, the J call TRBJ2-7; the D call from TCRdb, TRBD1, cannot be confirmed without DNA. CDR3 length: 13 amino acids. Per the germline V gene, CDR1 is MDHEN and CDR2 is SYDVKM. The CDR3 is CASTPDGAYEQYF.

The gene calls are TRBV20-1 and TRBJ2-5; TCRdb picks TRBD1, but there is no DNA to check that call. The CDR3 runs 14 residues. Germline loops: CDR1 DFQATT, CDR2 SNEGSKA (reference sequence). The CDR3 is CSARDRTTGKTQYF.